The 6 T cell receptor beta chains in this list originate from one sample, sequenced in a study of T cell responses to AZD1222 COVID-19 vaccine. Repertoires were generated with immunoSEQ multiplex PCR, while TCRdb's copy carries only in-frame clones and drops some. Here the sample spans about 90,000 clones, 88% being singletons. The input for sequencing was peripheral blood, taken on day 0 of MenACWY control vaccination. Receptors originate from an adult in good health.

This chain links TRBV7-2 with TRBJ1-2; D unresolved. This CDR3 has 15 amino acids. The V gene lost 5 bases and the J gene lost 2 bases, with 15 bases spanning the gap. The germline V gene encodes CDR1 SGHTA and CDR2 FQGNSA. The CDR3 DNA is TGTGCCAGCAGCCCCGAGCCGGGTCTAAACTATGGCTACACCTTC. Translating gives CASSPEPGLNYGYTF.

For this clone: Other DNA variants within this sample encode the same CDR3. As DNA, the CDR3 is TGTGCCTGGAGGCGGACAGTGAACACCGGGGAGCTGTTTTTT. This sequence encodes CAWRRTVNTGELFF. V is TRBV30 and J is TRBJ2-2, with a tentative D call TRBD1 (6 bases). The germline V gene encodes CDR1 GTSNPN and CDR2 SVGIG (reference sequence). CDR3 size: 14 residues. Trimming pared 3 bases from V and 1 base from J, leaving 9 bases between.

V usage is TRBV19 and J usage is TRBJ2-7; 7 bases agree with TRBD1. After removal of 6 bases from V and 0 bases from J, the junction contained 2 bases not matched to a gene. This CDR3 is 13 amino acids long. Germline V lookup: CDR1 LNHDA, CDR2 SQIVND (reference sequence). CDR3 DNA: TGTGCCAGTAGGGACAGGAGCTCCTACGAGCAGTACTTC. Protein sequence: CASRDRSSYEQYF.

The chain has TRBV2 and TRBJ1-6; D uncertain. Deletions cut 3 bases from V and 7 bases from J, with 13 bases between. Germline V CDR1 and CDR2: SNHLY, FYNNEI. The CDR3 is made up of 15 amino acids. CDR3 in amino acids: CASSELVGRNSPLHF. DNA of the CDR3: TGTGCCAGCAGTGAGTTGGTCGGCAGAAATTCACCCCTCCACTTT.

The rearrangement links TRBV5-1 to TRBJ2-5; possibly TRBD1 or TRBD2 for D (5 bases each). The germline V gene has CDR1 SGHRS and CDR2 YFSETQ. V lost 4 bases and J lost 2, with 9 bases in between. This CDR3 is 13 amino acids long. The CDR3 nucleotides are TGCGCCAGCAGCGGGGGATTTCAAGAGACCCAGTACTTC. It codes for CASSGGFQETQYF.

This clone showed up just once. The chain has TRBV21-1 and TRBJ2-5. TRBV21-1 is a pseudogene. The length of the CDR3 is 13 residues. The CDR3 here is CASSTRRRETQYF. The CDR3 DNA is TGTGCCAGCAGCACCCGGCGAAGGGAGACCCAGTACTTC.